This T cell receptor beta chain was observed in a study of blood T cell repertoires in COVID-19 (dated by TCRdb to about 2020). Background on the whole study: Samples covering the acute and convalescent phases of COVID-19 were provided by collaborators in the United States, Italy and Spain. A de-identified subject ID, COVID-19 status, age in years and sex were almost always included in the sample metadata. The samples were drawn from two sources: the first 160 participants of the ongoing ImmuneRACE study, and fewer than 1,500 subjects contributed by 6 global collaborators. The prospective study material was composed of cDNA or gDNA derived from T cells, B-cell-depleted T cells, or PBMCs. A freely available public database, intended as a resource for researchers studying the immune response to SARS-CoV-2, is where the repertoires were released. The dataset comprised deeply sampled blood TCRbeta repertoires from subjects exposed to, actively infected with, or recovered from COVID-19. Where available, HLA class I and class II types were taken from metadata supplied by the sample provider and were not determined by assay-based typing.

Collaborating institutions collected whole blood in K2EDTA tubes following their own protocols. Collaborator samples were shipped for TCRbeta analysis as frozen whole blood, isolated PBMCs, or DNA extracted from either sample type. Broader findings and caveats from the paper: The amount of clinical and demographic metadata varied by source and participant and was provided uncurated.

V is pruned by 3 bases and J by 8 bases, leaving 12 bases of the junction without a gene match. The CDR3 measures 16 amino acids from cysteine to phenylalanine. Only the CDR3 DNA is retained, 48 bases long and in frame from the first base. CDR1 and CDR2, looked up from the germline V gene, are KGHSH and LQKENI. Points on this clone: Its antigen remains undetermined. The sample holds no much larger clone one base away, and base qualities are not on file.

TCRbeta CDR3 regions were amplified from genomic DNA using the immunoSEQ Assay, a bias-controlled multiplex PCR. Per the original workflow: The number of nucleated cells in each sample was estimated from the amplification of reference gene primers within the assay. Sequence reads were collapsed and filtered to measure the absolute abundance of every unique TCRbeta CDR3 rearrangement. For each sample, productive Simpson clonality was calculated as the square root of Simpson's diversity index over productive rearrangements. TCRdb took this table from immuneACCESS and kept in-frame rearrangements with V and J called. Such tables lack part of the clones; where checked against another copy, unresolved V genes explain under half of the gap, and the rest is unexplained. V and J calls and clone size follow that table, whereas D and trimming were derived from the DNA. For this sample there are under 250,000 clones; 70% to 85% appear just once. The top ten constitute roughly 13% of the sample.

The chain is assembled from TRBV18 and TRBJ2-1, with 8 central nucleotides matching TRBD2. This TCR derives from a human donor in a cohort sampled during active COVID-19. The sequenced sample was peripheral blood. The nucleotide sequence reads as follows: TGTGCCAGCTCACCGGGGACGGGAGGGCCCTCGGATGAGCAGTTCTTC. It encodes CASSPGTGGPSDEQFF. With the portions outside the CDR3 filled from the reference TRBV18 and TRBJ2-1 genes, the complete variable region becomes NAGVMQNPRHLVRRRGQEARLRCSPMKGHSHVYWYRQLPEEGLKFMVYLQKENIIDESGMPKERFSAEFPKEGPSILRIQQVVRGDSAAYFCASSPGTGGPSDEQFFGPGTRLTVL.